Listed here are 17 T cell receptor beta chains from one sample, sequenced in a study of T cell repertoires in cytomegalovirus infection. From the reads, TCRdb called clonotypes with MiXCR, one entry per CDR3 protein. This table has roughly 320,000 distinct CDR3 sequences, roughly 9.3% appearing once. The sequencing sample was made of PBMCs. The source of these receptors is a human donor in good health (CMV status not recorded). Some clones in this sample may be carry-over from other donors' samples.

This clonotype was seen repeatedly, ten times or more. This sequence joins TRBV29-1 and TRBJ1-2; tentatively, D is TRBD1 (6 bases). CDR3 length equals 11 residues. V lost 3 bases and J 8 bases, leaving 10 bases between the germline ends. Germline values: CDR1 SQVTM, CDR2 ANQGSEA. CDR3 in DNA: TGCAGCGTTGACGAGGGGGGAGGCTACACCTTC. Its protein product is CSVDEGGGYTF. Combining the CDR3 with reference TRBV29-1 and TRBJ1-2 gives the whole variable domain SAVISQKPSRDICQRGTSLTIQCQVDSQVTMMFWYRQQPGQSLTLIATANQGSEATYESGFVIDKFPISRPNLTFSTLTVSNMSPEDSSIYLCSVDEGGGYTFGSGTRLTVV.

Many counts were recorded for this clonotype. The chain employs TRBV6-2 or TRBV6-3 and TRBJ2-7; TRBD1 is a possible D gene (7 bases). From germline, CDR1 is MNHEY and CDR2 SVGEGT. The V end lost 6 bases, the J end lost 2 bases, and 17 bases lay between the germline ends. The CDR3 runs 15 residues. The CDR3 reads CASSEPGRGAYEQYV. CDR3 coding DNA: TGTGCCAGCAGCGAGCCGGGCAGGGGGGCCTACGAGCAGTACGTC.

This clonotype was seen at least ten times. The V and J genes are TRBV5-1 and TRBJ1-1, with a tentative D call TRBD1 (5 bases). CDR1 is SGHRS and CDR2 is YFSETQ in the germline V gene. The CDR3 is 15 amino acids. V shed 4 bases and J shed 0 bases, with 13 bases lying between them. The chain's CDR3 is CASSKDTTVNTEAFF. The CDR3 coding sequence is TGCGCCAGCAGCAAGGACACGACAGTGAACACTGAAGCTTTCTTT.

This clonotype was detected ten times or more. This chain connects TRBV6-1 to TRBJ2-4; 11 bases are a match to TRBD1. The CDR3 spans 15 residues. Unmatched junction bases numbered 5, after V lost 4 bases and J lost 6 bases. Germline values: CDR1 MNHNS, CDR2 SASEGT. CDR3 loop: CASSGGTGGLNIQYF. In DNA form, the CDR3 reads TGTGCCAGCAGTGGTGGGACAGGGGGGTTAAACATTCAGTACTTC.

This clonotype was observed at least ten times. The chain couples TRBV28 to TRBJ2-7, with 9 bases lining up with TRBD1. The CDR3 runs 15 residues. J was trimmed by 3 bases and V by 3 bases; bases with no gene match: 6. The germline gives CDR1 MDHEN, CDR2 SYDVKM. For the CDR3, the DNA is TGTGCCAGCAGTTTCGCCGGGACAGGGAACTACGAGCAGTACGTC. Protein product: CASSFAGTGNYEQYV.

This clonotype was counted many times. This chain links TRBV7-9 with TRBJ1-4, with no clear D. The CDR3 spans 15 residues. The V gene lost 1 base and the J gene lost 0 bases, with 6 bases spanning the gap. CDR1 is SEHNR, CDR2 FQNEAQ, per germline (reference sequence). CDR3: CASSLVGATNEKLFF. Written as DNA, the CDR3 is TGTGCCAGCAGCTTAGTCGGGGCAACTAATGAAAAACTGTTTTTT.

The chain carries TRBV29-1 and TRBJ2-5, with 11 bases fitting TRBD1. The V gene's germline CDR1 is SQVTM and CDR2 ANQGSEA. The CDR3 loop spans 13 amino acids. Trimming cost V 0 bases and J 10 bases; bases outside gene matches: 4. CDR3 protein: CSVEEGGTGGQYF. The CDR3 region has the DNA TGCAGCGTTGAAGAGGGGGGGACAGGGGGCCAGTACTTC.

The table lists this clonotype with many counts. The J gene is TRBJ2-4, the V gene TRBV2; D uncertain. V was shortened by 8 bases and J by 4 bases, with 9 bases between the two germline ends. The CDR3 is 12 amino acids. Germline lookup yields CDR1 SNHLY and CDR2 FYNNEI. The DNA for the CDR3 is TGTGCCAGCCTCGGGCTTAAAAACATTCAGTACTTC. Translation gives CASLGLKNIQYF.

In its sample, this clonotype was seen many times. The chain recombines TRBV10-2 with TRBJ1-1; D call uncertain. The CDR3 consists of 11 residues. V gave up 10 bases and J gave up 1 base, with 7 bases separating them. The germline gives CDR1 WSHSY, CDR2 SAAADI. Here the CDR3 reads CAIWANTEAFF. CDR3 in DNA: TGCGCCATCTGGGCGAACACTGAAGCTTTCTTT.

This clonotype showed up many times. Here the CDR3 reads CASSSGQGGNQPQHF. For the CDR3, the DNA is TGTGCCAGCAGCTCAGGGCAGGGCGGCAATCAGCCCCAGCATTTT. This chain uses TRBV13 with TRBJ1-5, with a tentative D call TRBD1 (5 bases). Germline V gene data show CDR1 as PRHDT and CDR2 as FYEKMQ (reference sequence). The V and J ends lost 4 bases and 2 bases respectively, with 12 bases between them. This CDR3 has 15 amino acids.

This clonotype has just a few counts. The rearrangement links TRBV24-1 to TRBJ2-1; D is uncertain. The CDR3 contains 13 residues. Trimming removed 4 bases at V and 5 bases at J, with 8 bases between. Germline CDR1 is KGHDR and CDR2 is SFDVKD. CDR3 sequence: CATSDPTNNEQFF. The CDR3, as DNA: TGTGCCACCAGTGACCCGACCAACAATGAGCAGTTCTTC.

This clonotype was observed many times. As DNA, the CDR3 is TGTGCCAGCAGCTGGGACAGCCGCTCCTACGAGCAGTACGTC. Encoded protein: CASSWDSRSYEQYV. J is TRBJ2-7 and V is TRBV7-2, with 7 bases fitting TRBD1. The CDR3 spans 14 residues. The J segment lost 0 bases and the V segment lost 4 bases, leaving 3 bases of the junction unmatched. Germline CDR1 SGHTA, CDR2 FQGNSA.

This clonotype occurred many times. V is TRBV27 and J is TRBJ2-6, with 7 bases aligning to TRBD1. CDR3 length: 19 residues. The V and J ends lost 2 bases and 0 bases, in that order; junction bases with no gene match: 10. Germline assignment: CDR1 MNHEY and CDR2 SMNVEV (reference sequence). CDR3 protein: CASSLDAGTVPSGANVLTF. The CDR3 nucleotides are TGTGCCAGCAGTTTAGACGCCGGGACAGTCCCCTCTGGGGCCAACGTCCTGACTTTC.

This chain connects TRBV6-2 or TRBV6-3 to TRBJ2-7, with 8 bases lining up with TRBD2. V shed 6 bases, J shed 4 bases, and the junction held 5 bases outside the gene matches. The CDR3 covers 13 residues. The germline gives CDR1 MNHEY, CDR2 SVGEGT. Here the CDR3 reads CASRDSGGYEQYV. The CDR3 DNA sequence: TGTGCCAGCAGAGACTCGGGGGGGTACGAGCAGTACGTC.

There are many counts of this clonotype. The V call is TRBV20-1, the J call TRBJ1-1; D might be TRBD1 (5 bases). Germline-derived CDR1 and CDR2 are DFQATT and SNEGSKA (reference sequence). The CDR3 has 12 residues. Trimming pared 5 bases from V and 6 bases from J, leaving 13 bases between. In nucleotides, the CDR3 is TGCAGTGCTCCTTACAGGACCCCTGAAGCTTTCTTT. Protein: CSAPYRTPEAFF.

This clonotype has at least ten counts. The CDR3 protein is CASGPLVGQGRNNEQFF. CDR3 in DNA: TGTGCCAGCGGACCCTTGGTGGGACAGGGACGTAACAATGAGCAGTTCTTC. The gene calls are TRBV9 and TRBJ2-1, with TRBD1 identical over 9 bases. Trimming cost V 7 bases and J 5 bases; bases outside gene matches: 16. Germline V gives CDR1 SGDLS, CDR2 YYNGEE. This CDR3 is 17 amino acids long.

This clonotype was seen at least ten times. This chain's CDR3 is CASSYGENTEAFF. DNA of the CDR3: TGTGCCAGCAGTTACGGAGAGAACACTGAAGCTTTCTTT. The J gene is TRBJ1-1, the V gene TRBV6-5; D remains unclear. The CDR3 is made up of 13 amino acids. V lost 2 bases, J lost 1 base, and 5 bases lay in between. The V gene's germline CDR1 is MNHEY and CDR2 SVGAGI.